What follows describes a single TCR beta chain. Its antigen remains unidentified. Trimming left V 1 base short and J 3 bases short, with 19 bases between. The V gene's germline CDR1 is SGHTA and CDR2 FQGTGA. The CDR3 extends over 17 amino acids. The data were taken from a study of vaccination effects on CD4 cells after COVID-19. The data were produced by immunoSEQ multiplex PCR, yet TCRdb's version contains in-frame clones alone and is incomplete. The sample lists approximately 74,000 clones, 60% to 75% occurring once. Prior to sequencing, the ViraFEST assay stimulated PBMC with viral peptide pools, which expanded the antigen-specific CD4+ T cells. When less than 13 days of culture had elapsed, CD4+ T cells were isolated. People in the vaccine group had not been infected with SARS-CoV-2 before, and their nucleocapsid antibodies were negative. Supplemented with 9.5 to 10 IU/ml IL-2 and approximately 10 ug/ml peptides, 2 million to 2.5 million PBMC per well were kept in culture.

Findings and limits, study-wide: Only a single clone (1 of 255 vaccine-induced clones in healthy vaccinees) cross-reacted with common cold coronaviruses. After vaccination, at late timepoints, clones induced by infection and by vaccine contracted markedly.

The source material was CD4+ T cells from PBMCs cultured with HCoV-NL63 spike peptides, sampled before COVID-19 vaccination. This TCR was recovered from a human donor who received a COVID-19 vaccine. This sequence joins TRBV7-3 and TRBJ2-7; no firm D call. The CDR3 sequence: CASSLRPQVTPNYEQYV. The CDR3 DNA reads TGTGCCAGCAGCTTAAGACCTCAGGTAACCCCCAACTACGAGCAGTACGTC.